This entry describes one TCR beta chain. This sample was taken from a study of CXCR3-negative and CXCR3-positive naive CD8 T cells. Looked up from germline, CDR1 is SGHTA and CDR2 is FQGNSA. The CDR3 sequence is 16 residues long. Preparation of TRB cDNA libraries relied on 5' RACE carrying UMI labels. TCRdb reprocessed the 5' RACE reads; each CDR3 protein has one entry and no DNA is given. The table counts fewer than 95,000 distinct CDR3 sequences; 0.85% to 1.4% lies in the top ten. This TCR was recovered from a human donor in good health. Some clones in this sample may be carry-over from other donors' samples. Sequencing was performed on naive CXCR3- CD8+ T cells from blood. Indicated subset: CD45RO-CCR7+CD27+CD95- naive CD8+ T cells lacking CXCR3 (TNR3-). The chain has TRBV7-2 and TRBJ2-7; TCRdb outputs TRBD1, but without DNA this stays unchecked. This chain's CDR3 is CASSQHSGGVSYEQYF.